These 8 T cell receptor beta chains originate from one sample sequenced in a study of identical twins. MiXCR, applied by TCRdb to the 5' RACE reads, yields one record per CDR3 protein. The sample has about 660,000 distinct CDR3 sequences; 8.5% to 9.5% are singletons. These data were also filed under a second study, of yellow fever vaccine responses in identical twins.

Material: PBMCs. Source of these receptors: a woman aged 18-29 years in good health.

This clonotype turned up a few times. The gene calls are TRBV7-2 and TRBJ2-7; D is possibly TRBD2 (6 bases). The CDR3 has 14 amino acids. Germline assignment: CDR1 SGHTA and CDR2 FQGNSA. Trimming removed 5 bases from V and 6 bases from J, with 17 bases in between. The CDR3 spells CASSMGTSLGEQYF. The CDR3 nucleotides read TGTGCCAGCAGCATGGGGACTTCCCTCGGCGAGCAGTACTTC.

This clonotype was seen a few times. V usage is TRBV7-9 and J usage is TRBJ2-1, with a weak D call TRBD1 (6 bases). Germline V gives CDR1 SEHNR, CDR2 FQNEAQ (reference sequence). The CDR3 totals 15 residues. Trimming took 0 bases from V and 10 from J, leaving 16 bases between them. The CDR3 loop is CASSLARLRTVEQFF. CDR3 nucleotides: TGTGCCAGCAGCTTAGCGCGCCTACGGACAGTCGAGCAGTTCTTC.

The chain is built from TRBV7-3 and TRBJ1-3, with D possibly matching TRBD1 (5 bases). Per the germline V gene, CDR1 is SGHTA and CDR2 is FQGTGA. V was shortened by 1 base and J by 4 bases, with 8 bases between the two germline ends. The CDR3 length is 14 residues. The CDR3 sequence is CASSLSPGGNTIYF. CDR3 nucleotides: TGTGCCAGCAGCTTAAGCCCAGGGGGAAACACCATATATTTT. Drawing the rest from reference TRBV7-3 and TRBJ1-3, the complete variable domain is GAGVSQTPSNKVTEKGKYVELRCDPISGHTALYWYRQSLGQGPEFLIYFQGTGAADDSGLPNDRFFAVRPEGSVSTLKIQRTERGDSAVYLCASSLSPGGNTIYFGEGSWLTVV.

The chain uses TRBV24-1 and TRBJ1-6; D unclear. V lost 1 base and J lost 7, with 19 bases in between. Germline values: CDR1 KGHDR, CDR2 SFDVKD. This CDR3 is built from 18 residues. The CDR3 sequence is CATSDFWPPADANSPLHF. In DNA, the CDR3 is TGTGCCACCAGTGATTTTTGGCCCCCGGCGGACGCGAATTCACCCCTCCACTTT.

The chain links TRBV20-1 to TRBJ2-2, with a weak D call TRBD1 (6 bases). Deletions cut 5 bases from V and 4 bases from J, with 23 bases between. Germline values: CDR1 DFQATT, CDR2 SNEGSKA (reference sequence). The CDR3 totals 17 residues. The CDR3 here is CSAARQPGDKGTGELFF. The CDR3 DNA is TGCAGTGCTGCCCGCCAACCAGGGGACAAGGGCACCGGGGAGCTGTTTTTT.

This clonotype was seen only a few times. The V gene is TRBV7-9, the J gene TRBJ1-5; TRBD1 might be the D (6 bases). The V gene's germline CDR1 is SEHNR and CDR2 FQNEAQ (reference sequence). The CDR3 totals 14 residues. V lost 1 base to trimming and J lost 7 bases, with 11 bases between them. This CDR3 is CASSLDGGPQPQHF. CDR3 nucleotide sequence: TGTGCCAGCAGCTTAGATGGGGGCCCACAGCCCCAGCATTTT.

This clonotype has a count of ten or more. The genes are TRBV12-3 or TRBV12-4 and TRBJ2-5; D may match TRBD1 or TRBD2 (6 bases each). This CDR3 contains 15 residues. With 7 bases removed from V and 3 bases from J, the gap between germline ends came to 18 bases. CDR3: CASTPGQTGEETQYF. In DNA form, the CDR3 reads TGTGCCAGCACCCCCGGACAGACGGGGGAAGAGACCCAGTACTTC.

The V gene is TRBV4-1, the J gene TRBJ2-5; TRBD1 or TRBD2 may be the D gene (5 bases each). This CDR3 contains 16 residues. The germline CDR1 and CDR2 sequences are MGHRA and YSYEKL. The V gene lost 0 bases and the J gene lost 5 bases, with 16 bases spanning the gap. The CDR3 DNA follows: TGCGCCAGCAGCCAAGAGGGGACCAGGGTGAGGGAGACCCAGTACTTC. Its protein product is CASSQEGTRVRETQYF.